These T cell receptor beta chains were read from a single sample in a study of shared clonotypes between healthy human individuals. Using immunoSEQ multiplex PCR, the repertoire was profiled, and TCRdb retains in-frame clones only, with some absent. The table has around 1.6 million clones, approximately 98% seen once. Source material: naive CD4+ T cells sorted from blood. The receptors were sampled from a man aged 25 to 40 in good health. CDR3s include the opening cysteine and the closing phenylalanine or tryptophan. A D gene is named only where the DNA matches it firmly. Rows may omit the clone size; those that give it use once, few, many or a size class.

clone size: -; V gene: TRBV5-4; D gene: -; J gene: TRBJ1-4; CDR3 protein: CASSWTGEEKLFF; CDR3 DNA: TGTGCCAGCAGCTGGACGGGGGAGGAAAAACTGTTTTTT
clone size: -; V gene: TRBV4-1; D gene: -; J gene: TRBJ2-7; CDR3 protein: CASSQDGFAGLEQYF; CDR3 DNA: TGCGCCAGCAGCCAAGATGGGTTCGCAGGTCTCGAGCAGTACTTC
clone size: -; V gene: TRBV7-2; D gene: -; J gene: TRBJ2-7; CDR3 protein: CASSTSRGTYEQYF; CDR3 DNA: TGTGCCAGCAGCACTAGTAGGGGCACCTACGAGCAGTACTTC
clone size: -; V gene: TRBV7-2; D gene: TRBD2; J gene: TRBJ2-1; CDR3 protein: CASSLWTLAGTYNEQFF; CDR3 DNA: TGTGCCAGCAGCTTATGGACACTAGCGGGGACCTACAATGAGCAGTTCTTC
clone size: -; V gene: TRBV5-4; D gene: TRBD2; J gene: TRBJ2-7; CDR3 protein: CASSSPGTREPNYEQYF; CDR3 DNA: TGTGCCAGCAGCTCTCCCGGGACTAGAGAACCCAACTACGAGCAGTACTTC
clone size: -; V gene: TRBV29-1; D gene: -; J gene: TRBJ1-2; CDR3 protein: CSGGDFRYGYTF; CDR3 DNA: TGCAGCGGGGGGGACTTCCGCTATGGCTACACCTTC
clone size: -; V gene: TRBV2; D gene: TRBD1; J gene: TRBJ2-5; CDR3 protein: CASSAQGGDQETQYF; CDR3 DNA: TGTGCCAGCAGTGCACAGGGGGGAGATCAAGAGACCCAGTACTTC
clone size: -; V gene: TRBV5-1; D gene: TRBD1; J gene: TRBJ1-2; CDR3 protein: CASSSGTGGNGYGYTF; CDR3 DNA: TGCGCCAGCAGCTCGGGGACAGGGGGCAACGGATATGGCTACACCTTC
clone size: -; V gene: TRBV5-8; D gene: TRBD1; J gene: TRBJ2-2; CDR3 protein: CASSLGDRGPGELFF; CDR3 DNA: TGTGCCAGCAGCCTAGGCGACAGGGGGCCAGGGGAGCTGTTTTTT
clone size: -; V gene: TRBV7-3; D gene: -; J gene: TRBJ2-5; CDR3 protein: CASSLGDGATQYF; CDR3 DNA: TGTGCCAGCAGCTTAGGGGACGGGGCAACCCAGTACTTC
clone size: -; V gene: TRBV7-6; D gene: -; J gene: TRBJ2-1; CDR3 protein: CASSLFWDEQFF; CDR3 DNA: TGTGCCAGCAGCTTATTCTGGGATGAGCAGTTCTTC
clone size: -; V gene: TRBV5-1; D gene: TRBD2; J gene: TRBJ2-1; CDR3 protein: CASSSGLAGGPSGNNEQFF; CDR3 DNA: TGCGCCAGCAGCTCCGGACTAGCGGGAGGGCCATCGGGTAACAATGAGCAGTTCTTC
clone size: -; V gene: TRBV5-1; D gene: TRBD1; J gene: TRBJ2-1; CDR3 protein: CASSSGQGFYNEQFF; CDR3 DNA: TGCGCCAGCAGCTCGGGACAGGGATTCTACAATGAGCAGTTCTTC
clone size: -; V gene: TRBV5-8; D gene: -; J gene: TRBJ1-4; CDR3 protein: CASSPGSLQLNEKLFF; CDR3 DNA: TGTGCCAGCAGCCCGGGAAGTTTACAGTTAAATGAAAAACTGTTTTTT
clone size: -; V gene: TRBV7-8; D gene: TRBD1; J gene: TRBJ2-3; CDR3 protein: CASSPDRVRSTDTQYF; CDR3 DNA: TGTGCCAGCAGCCCTGACAGGGTGAGGAGCACAGATACGCAGTATTTT
clone size: -; V gene: TRBV7-3; D gene: TRBD2; J gene: TRBJ2-2; CDR3 protein: CASSPGTSGISTGELFF; CDR3 DNA: TGTGCCAGCAGCCCCGGGACTAGCGGGATAAGCACCGGGGAGCTGTTTTTT
clone size: -; V gene: TRBV7-2; D gene: -; J gene: TRBJ2-1; CDR3 protein: CASSPSAYNEQFF; CDR3 DNA: TGTGCCAGCAGCCCGAGCGCGTACAATGAGCAGTTCTTC
clone size: -; V gene: TRBV7-3; D gene: TRBD1; J gene: TRBJ2-3; CDR3 protein: CASSPWDSSTDTQYF; CDR3 DNA: TGTGCCAGCAGCCCGTGGGACAGTAGCACAGATACGCAGTATTTT
clone size: -; V gene: TRBV28; D gene: -; J gene: TRBJ2-1; CDR3 protein: CASSFWSGSPYNEQFF; CDR3 DNA: TGTGCCAGCAGTTTTTGGTCTGGGAGCCCCTACAATGAGCAGTTCTTC
clone size: -; V gene: TRBV5-1; D gene: -; J gene: TRBJ2-1; CDR3 protein: CASSLMGGGEQFF; CDR3 DNA: TGCGCCAGCAGCTTGATGGGGGGAGGTGAGCAGTTCTTC
clone size: -; V gene: TRBV5-4; D gene: TRBD2; J gene: TRBJ2-7; CDR3 protein: CASSLGGGSYEQYF; CDR3 DNA: TGTGCCAGCAGCTTGGGGGGCGGGAGTTACGAGCAGTACTTC
clone size: once; V gene: TRBV9; D gene: TRBD2; J gene: TRBJ2-6; CDR3 protein: CASSLGEGRTSGANVLTF; CDR3 DNA: TGTGCCAGCAGCCTGGGGGAGGGCCGTACCTCTGGGGCCAACGTCCTGACTTTC
clone size: -; V gene: TRBV5-1; D gene: TRBD2; J gene: TRBJ2-3; CDR3 protein: CASSTSLAGVLDTQYF; CDR3 DNA: TGCGCCAGCAGCACCTCTCTAGCGGGAGTGCTAGATACGCAGTATTTT
clone size: -; V gene: TRBV18; D gene: -; J gene: TRBJ2-7; CDR3 protein: CASSPPMGHEQYF; CDR3 DNA: TGTGCCAGCTCACCACCTATGGGACACGAGCAGTACTTC
clone size: -; V gene: TRBV11-2; D gene: -; J gene: TRBJ2-3; CDR3 protein: CASSLKGDTQYF; CDR3 DNA: TGTGCCAGCAGCTTAAAGGGGGATACGCAGTATTTT
clone size: -; V gene: TRBV6-5; D gene: -; J gene: TRBJ2-7; CDR3 protein: CASSSPGGIEQYF; CDR3 DNA: TGTGCCAGCAGTTCCCCCGGAGGGATTGAGCAGTACTTC
clone size: -; V gene: TRBV30; D gene: -; J gene: TRBJ2-2; CDR3 protein: CAWSAAGTGELFF; CDR3 DNA: TGTGCCTGGAGTGCGGCAGGCACCGGGGAGCTGTTTTTT
clone size: -; V gene: TRBV19; D gene: -; J gene: TRBJ2-7; CDR3 protein: CASSLRVDWSYEQYF; CDR3 DNA: TGTGCCAGTAGTCTCCGGGTTGATTGGTCCTACGAGCAGTACTTC
clone size: -; V gene: TRBV5-6; D gene: TRBD1; J gene: TRBJ1-4; CDR3 protein: CASSLEQGASVNEKLFF; CDR3 DNA: TGTGCCAGCAGCTTGGAACAGGGGGCGAGTGTAAATGAAAAACTGTTTTTT
clone size: -; V gene: TRBV29-1; D gene: TRBD2; J gene: TRBJ2-1; CDR3 protein: CSAPGTSGRSYNEQFF; CDR3 DNA: TGCAGCGCCCCCGGGACTAGCGGGAGATCCTACAATGAGCAGTTCTTC
clone size: -; V gene: TRBV10-2; D gene: TRBD2; J gene: TRBJ2-3; CDR3 protein: CASSVSSGRTDTQYF; CDR3 DNA: TGCGCCAGCAGTGTCTCTAGCGGGAGAACAGATACGCAGTATTTT
clone size: -; V gene: TRBV9; D gene: -; J gene: TRBJ2-7; CDR3 protein: CASSVDKVLTFRGCRHYEQYF; CDR3 DNA: TGTGCCAGCAGCGTAGACAAGGTCCTCACTTTTCGTGGGTGCCGCCACTACGAGCAGTACTTC
clone size: -; V gene: TRBV5-4; D gene: TRBD1; J gene: TRBJ2-7; CDR3 protein: CASSRPGTGVSYEQYF; CDR3 DNA: TGTGCCAGCAGCAGACCCGGGACAGGGGTATCCTACGAGCAGTACTTC
clone size: -; V gene: TRBV19; D gene: TRBD2; J gene: TRBJ2-1; CDR3 protein: CASSTYSGLFNEQFF; CDR3 DNA: TGTGCCAGTAGTACTTATAGCGGGCTCTTCAATGAGCAGTTCTTC
clone size: -; V gene: TRBV20-1; D gene: -; J gene: TRBJ2-1; CDR3 protein: CSARRPDEQFF; CDR3 DNA: TGCAGTGCTAGGAGACCCGATGAGCAGTTCTTC
clone size: -; V gene: TRBV18; D gene: TRBD2; J gene: TRBJ2-5; CDR3 protein: CASSIGLAGVQETQYF; CDR3 DNA: TGTGCCAGCTCAATTGGACTAGCGGGAGTCCAAGAGACCCAGTACTTC
clone size: once; V gene: TRBV29-1; D gene: -; J gene: TRBJ1-1; CDR3 protein: CSVDRGSFSEAFF; CDR3 DNA: TGCAGCGTTGACCGGGGGTCGTTTTCTGAAGCTTTCTTT
clone size: -; V gene: TRBV2; D gene: TRBD2; J gene: TRBJ2-1; CDR3 protein: CASSRTSGLNYNEQFF; CDR3 DNA: TGTGCCAGCAGTCGGACTAGCGGCCTTAATTACAATGAGCAGTTCTTC
clone size: -; V gene: TRBV19; D gene: TRBD1; J gene: TRBJ2-7; CDR3 protein: CASSFRGPYEQYF; CDR3 DNA: TGTGCCAGTAGCTTCAGGGGGCCCTACGAGCAGTACTTC
clone size: once; V gene: TRBV7-9; D gene: TRBD1; J gene: TRBJ1-4; CDR3 protein: CASSPRDRGNEKLFF; CDR3 DNA: TGTGCCAGCAGCCCCAGGGACAGGGGAAATGAAAAACTGTTTTTT